This T cell receptor (beta chain) stems from a study of T cells in Graves' hyperthyroidism and ophthalmopathy. The wider study: It was at initial diagnosis, before any treatment, that peripheral blood was collected. Study findings and constraints: Patients with ophthalmopathy were separated from those with stable hyperthyroidism by a 13 V-J model.

RNA transcripts gave rise to amplified TCR beta CDR3 regions. The primer set for the first-round RT-PCR of the TCR CDR3 was HTBI. TCRdb re-called the multiplex PCR reads with MiXCR, one entry per CDR3 protein. Altogether approximately 320,000 distinct CDR3 sequences are present, 16% being singletons, with the ten largest covering 33%. V was clipped by 8 bases and J by 4 bases, with 18 bases between them. The CDR3 totals 15 residues. Germline lookup yields CDR1 LNHDA and CDR2 SQIVND (reference sequence). A remark on this clonotype: Its antigen is currently unknown.

Patients were aged 18 to 65, had disease duration under 2 months, and had newly diagnosed hyperthyroidism. Exclusion criteria comprised uncontrolled infection, other autoimmune disease, pregnancy or lactation. The sequenced sample was blood. The gene calls are TRBV19 and TRBJ1-5; a weak D match, TRBD1 (5 bases). This TCR was recovered from a man in his thirties or forties with Graves' hyperthyroidism. The CDR3 DNA reads as TGTGCCAGTCTGAGGGACTGGGGGACTAATCAGCCCCAGCATTTT. Its protein product is CASLRDWGTNQPQHF. Full variable domain (outside the CDR3, taken from reference TRBV19 and TRBJ1-5): DGGITQSPKYLFRKEGQNVTLSCEQNLNHDAMYWYRQDPGQGLRLIYYSQIVNDFQKGDIAEGYSVSREKKESFPLTVTSAQKNPTAFYLCASLRDWGTNQPQHFGDGTRLSIL.